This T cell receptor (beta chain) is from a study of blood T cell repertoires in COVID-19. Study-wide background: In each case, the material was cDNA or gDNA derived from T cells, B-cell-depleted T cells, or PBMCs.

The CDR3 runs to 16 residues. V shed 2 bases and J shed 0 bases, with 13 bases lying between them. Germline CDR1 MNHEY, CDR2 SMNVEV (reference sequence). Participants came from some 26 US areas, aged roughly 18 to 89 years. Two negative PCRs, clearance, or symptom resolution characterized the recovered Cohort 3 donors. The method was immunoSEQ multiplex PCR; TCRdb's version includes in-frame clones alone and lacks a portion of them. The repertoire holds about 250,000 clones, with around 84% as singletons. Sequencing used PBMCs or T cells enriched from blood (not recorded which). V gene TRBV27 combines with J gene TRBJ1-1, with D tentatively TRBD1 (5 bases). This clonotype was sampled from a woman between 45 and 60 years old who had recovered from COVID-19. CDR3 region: CASSLRGGNMNTEAFF. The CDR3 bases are TGTGCCAGCAGTTTACGCGGGGGTAACATGAACACTGAAGCTTTCTTT.